This T cell receptor (beta chain) was sequenced for a study of cytomegalovirus exposure and HLA in healthy donors. Regarding the study as a whole: Sequences of the TCR beta chain were said to predict the HLA-A and HLA-B alleles of most subjects accurately. Being productive about 87% or about 30% of the time was typical of most TCR beta V segments in an earlier analysis. In a later analysis, at a false discovery rate of 0.05, roughly 16,000 TCR beta sequences matched HLA alleles.

The CDR3 totals 13 residues. CDR1 is SGHAT, CDR2 FQNNGV, per germline. Trimming removed 6 bases from V and 10 bases from J, with 18 bases in between. A word on this clone: Its antigen remains unidentified.

In the PCR, 60 Vbeta and 13 Jbeta primers were used. The assay was immunoSEQ multiplex PCR, and TCRdb's table has in-frame clones only and misses some. In the table there are some 140,000 clones, 82% of which are singletons. The sequencing sample was made of PBMCs. The gene calls are TRBV11-2 and TRBJ1-1; D not certain. This clonotype was sampled from a woman aged 50 to 60 in good health and CMV-seropositive. CDR3 DNA sequence: TGTGCCAGCAGACTTCTGAGGGATGGCGGAGCTTTCTTT. Its translation: CASRLLRDGGAFF.